This TCR beta chain was identified during a study of radiation and T cells in renal cell carcinoma. Clones were sequenced by immunoSEQ multiplex PCR, and TCRdb holds only the in-frame ones, with some missing. The sample carries approximately 140,000 clones, around four fifths recorded once. This sample's time point: baseline pretreatment blood. Treatment described: 15 Gy SBRT to primary tumor, nephrectomy 4 weeks later. The receptor comes from a woman aged 50 to 65 with renal cell carcinoma. The sequencing used blood, collected from a patient whose treatment included radiotherapy and nephrectomy.

DNA for the CDR3: TGTGCCTGGAGGAGGCGGGGTTCTTCCTACGAGCAGTACTTC. It encodes CAWRRRGSSYEQYF. The chain employs TRBV30 and TRBJ2-7; possibly TRBD2 for D (6 bases). This CDR3 is 14 amino acids long. V was shortened by 3 bases and J by 1 base, with 13 bases between the two germline ends. CDR1 is GTSNPN and CDR2 is SVGIG in the germline V gene (reference sequence).